The 30 T cell receptor beta chains reported below all come from one sample, sequenced in a study of blood T cell repertoires in COVID-19. The data were produced by immunoSEQ multiplex PCR, yet TCRdb's version contains in-frame clones alone and is incomplete. The data hold 70,000 to 85,000 clones, with around 82% observed a single time. The specimen sequenced was peripheral blood. These TCRs come from a man aged 55-75 years with acute or convalescent COVID-19.

The chain is built from TRBV5-5 and TRBJ2-1, with 8 positions matching TRBD2. CDR1 is SGHKS and CDR2 is YYEKEE in the germline V gene (reference sequence). Germline trimming cut 2 bases from V and 8 bases from J; bases unmatched to any gene: 12. This CDR3 is 16 amino acids long. For the CDR3, the DNA is TGTGCCAGCAGCTTAGGGACTAGACCTTTTTTTTATGAGCAGTTCTTC. Translated: CASSLGTRPFFYEQFF. Based on the CDR3 plus reference TRBV5-5 and TRBJ2-1, the full variable domain is DAGVTQSPTHLIKTRGQQVTLRCSPISGHKSVSWYQQVLGQGPQFIFQYYEKEERGRGNFPDRFSARQFPNYSSELNVNALLLGDSALYLCASSLGTRPFFYEQFFGPGTRLTVL.

The chain couples TRBV5-1 to TRBJ1-4; TRBD1 matches 7 bases. The J segment lost 8 bases and the V segment lost 7 bases, leaving 11 bases of the junction unmatched. The CDR3 is 14 residues long. Germline V gene sequence: CDR1 SGHRS, CDR2 YFSETQ. In DNA, the CDR3 is TGCGCCAGCTCAACCCAGGGGGTTGGAGAAAAACTGTTTTTT. This encodes CASSTQGVGEKLFF. Complete variable domain (other parts from reference TRBV5-1 and TRBJ1-4): KAGVTQTPRYLIKTRGQQVTLSCSPISGHRSVSWYQQTPGQGLQFLFEYFSETQRNKGNFPGRFSGRQFSNSRSEMNVSTLELGDSALYLCASSTQGVGEKLFFGSGTQLSVL.

The V call is TRBV14, the J call TRBJ1-6, with D perhaps TRBD1 (6 bases). V gave up 0 bases and J gave up 10 bases, with 13 bases separating them. CDR1 SGHDN and CDR2 FVKESK come from the germline V gene. The CDR3 runs 15 residues. This CDR3 reads CASSQESGAWSPLHF. CDR3 bases: TGTGCCAGCAGCCAAGAGTCAGGGGCCTGGTCACCCCTCCACTTT.

This chain connects TRBV7-2 to TRBJ1-3, with a possible D match to TRBD1 (5 bases). V lost 5 bases and J 2 bases, leaving 13 bases between the germline ends. The V gene's germline CDR1 is SGHTA and CDR2 FQGNSA. This CDR3 spans 15 amino acids. Here the CDR3 reads CASSPWGGAGNTIYF. CDR3 coding DNA: TGTGCCAGCAGCCCATGGGGGGGGGCTGGAAACACCATATATTTT.

The chain uses TRBV7-9 and TRBJ2-1; 11 bases align to TRBD2. With V trimmed by 1 base and J by 4 bases, 0 bases remained unmatched. Germline V gene lookup returns CDR1 SEHNR and CDR2 FQNEAQ (reference sequence). The CDR3 runs to 15 residues. The CDR3 coding sequence is TGTGCCAGCAGCTTAGGACTAGCGGGATACAATGAGCAGTTCTTC. It encodes CASSLGLAGYNEQFF.

This CDR3 is CASSTTDTDYGYTF. Here the CDR3 DNA reads TGCGCCAGCAGCACAACCGACACCGACTATGGCTACACCTTC. V is TRBV5-1 and J is TRBJ1-2; D not resolved. V lost 4 bases and J 3 bases, leaving 13 bases between the germline ends. Germline assignment: CDR1 SGHRS and CDR2 YFSETQ. The length of the CDR3 is 14 residues.

This clone has only one observation. V usage is TRBV5-6 and J usage is TRBJ2-3, with 10 nucleotides matching TRBD2. With V trimmed by 1 base and J by 4 bases, 3 bases remained unmatched. The germline V gene has CDR1 SGHDT and CDR2 YYEEEE. This CDR3 contains 15 residues. The CDR3: CASSLIAGGSDTQYF. CDR3 DNA sequence: TGTGCCAGCAGCTTGATAGCGGGGGGATCAGATACGCAGTATTTT.

The chain carries TRBV19 and TRBJ1-2; D might be TRBD1 (5 bases). The CDR3 is 17 residues long. V lost 10 bases, J lost 0 bases, and 24 bases lay in between. CDR1 LNHDA and CDR2 SQIVND come from the germline V gene (reference sequence). CDR3 DNA: TGTGCCACCACCCTACTAGGTATGGGGACTACTAACTATGGCTACACCTTC. Translated, it gives CATTLLGMGTTNYGYTF. Looking up the rest from reference TRBV19 and TRBJ1-2 gives the full variable domain: DGGITQSPKYLFRKEGQNVTLSCEQNLNHDAMYWYRQDPGQGLRLIYYSQIVNDFQKGDIAEGYSVSREKKESFPLTVTSAQKNPTAFYLCATTLLGMGTTNYGYTFGSGTRLTVV.

The chain is built from TRBV7-2 and TRBJ2-7, with D unresolved. V lost 1 base to trimming and J lost 8 bases, with 9 bases between them. Per the germline V gene, CDR1 is SGHTA and CDR2 is FQGNSA. This CDR3 is 12 amino acids long. Written as DNA, the CDR3 is TGTGCCAGCAGCTTAGTTTGGAGCCAGCAGTACTTC. Its translation: CASSLVWSQQYF.

J is TRBJ2-5 and V is TRBV18; 14 bases are shared with TRBD2. Germline trimming cut 2 bases from V and 3 bases from J; bases unmatched to any gene: 5. CDR1 and CDR2 from the germline V gene are KGHSH and LQKENI. This CDR3 region has 17 residues. CDR3 protein: CASSPIQTSGREETQYF. CDR3 bases: TGTGCCAGCTCACCAATCCAGACTAGCGGGAGGGAAGAGACCCAGTACTTC.

This clone occurred once. This CDR3 reads CASSQGRGIDQPQHF. The DNA of the CDR3 is TGTGCCAGCAGCCAAGGGCGAGGGATAGATCAGCCCCAGCATTTT. The chain carries TRBV3-1 (or the pseudogene TRBV3-2) and TRBJ1-5; no clear D gene. Germline loops: CDR1 LGHDT, CDR2 YNNKEL (reference sequence). Deletions cut 1 base from V and 5 bases from J, with 12 bases between. The CDR3 is made up of 15 amino acids.

The genes are TRBV6-5 and TRBJ2-3; D perhaps matches TRBD2 (5 bases). Looked up from germline, CDR1 is MNHEY and CDR2 is SVGAGI. The V and J ends lost 6 bases and 6 bases respectively, with 7 bases between them. The CDR3 runs to 11 residues. The CDR3 here is CASREGDTQYF. CDR3 coding DNA: TGTGCCAGCAGAGAGGGCGATACGCAGTATTTT.

The V and J genes are TRBV6-5 and TRBJ1-1; 7 nucleotides align to TRBD1. Germline CDR1 MNHEY, CDR2 SVGAGI. The CDR3 covers 14 residues. Losses at the gene ends were 4 bases for V and 5 bases for J; bases not matched to a gene: 7. CDR3 DNA: TGTGCCAGCAGTTCGCACAGGGGTATGACTGAAGCTTTCTTT. It yields the protein CASSSHRGMTEAFF.

V gene TRBV12-3 or TRBV12-4 combines with J gene TRBJ2-7; a weak D match, TRBD2 (5 bases). Between the trimmed V and J ends, which lost 6 bases and 6 bases, there was a span of 15 bases. This CDR3 has 13 amino acids. The CDR3, as DNA: TGTGCCAGCAGACAATCCGCGGGTGGCGAGCAGTACTTC. Its protein is CASRQSAGGEQYF.

The rearrangement joins TRBV25-1 to TRBJ2-7; possibly TRBD1 for D (7 bases). V dropped 6 bases and J dropped 2 bases, with 17 bases sitting between them. The germline gives CDR1 MGHDK, CDR2 SYGVNS. The CDR3 spans 15 residues. For the CDR3, the DNA is TGTGCCAGCAGGACAGGGACGGGGGCACCCTACGAGCAGTACTTC. Translation gives CASRTGTGAPYEQYF.

CDR3 nucleotide sequence: TGTGCCAGCAGCCCGGGGGGATCGACCGGGGAGCTGTTTTTT. It encodes CASSPGGSTGELFF. The chain joins TRBV7-2 to TRBJ2-2; 7 bases line up with TRBD2. The CDR3 runs 14 residues. The germline CDR1 and CDR2 sequences are SGHTA and FQGNSA. J gave up 5 bases and V 5 bases, and 5 bases lay outside the gene matches.

The rearrangement joins TRBV7-2 to TRBJ2-1; a possible D gene is TRBD2 (6 bases). This CDR3 contains 16 residues. Germline V gene sequence: CDR1 SGHTA, CDR2 FQGNSA. Deletions cut 8 bases from V and 2 bases from J, with 19 bases between. The CDR3 spells CASWPGGSGTYNEQFF. CDR3 coding DNA: TGTGCCAGCTGGCCCGGGGGTAGCGGAACCTACAATGAGCAGTTCTTC.

The chain carries TRBV6-5 and TRBJ1-1; TRBD1 aligns across 9 bases. The CDR3 has 13 residues. Germline trimming cut 7 bases from V and 8 bases from J; bases unmatched to any gene: 8. Germline CDR1 reads MNHEY; CDR2 reads SVGAGI. The chain's CDR3 is CASNWGTGTEAFF. CDR3 sequence (DNA): TGTGCCAGCAACTGGGGGACAGGGACCGAAGCTTTCTTT.

This clone was counted a few times. The CDR3 DNA reads TGTGCCAGCAGCACCCTCCCTAAACTAGCGGGGGGTACGTCGAAGACCCAGTACTTC. Protein: CASSTLPKLAGGTSKTQYF. The chain is built from TRBV7-2 and TRBJ2-5, with 12 bases lining up with TRBD2. The trim removed 5 bases at V and 6 bases at J, leaving 19 bases unmatched. This CDR3 region has 19 residues. Germline-derived CDR1 and CDR2 are SGHTA and FQGNSA.

The rearrangement uses TRBV7-2 and TRBJ1-2; 11 nucleotides match TRBD1. CDR3 length: 15 residues. Trimming took 1 base from V and 7 from J; bases not matched to a gene: 5. Germline CDR1 and CDR2: SGHTA and FQGNSA. In nucleotides, the CDR3 is TGTGCCAGCAGCTTAGATGGACAGGGGGCGGGTGGCTACACCTTC. As protein: CASSLDGQGAGGYTF.

The chain links TRBV10-3 to TRBJ2-3, with D possibly being TRBD2 (7 bases). Trimming removed 0 bases from V and 8 bases from J, with 18 bases in between. This CDR3 contains 16 residues. Germline values: CDR1 ENHRY, CDR2 SYGVKD. CDR3 sequence reads: CAISESGGGRAGTQYF. The CDR3 DNA follows: TGTGCCATCAGTGAGTCGGGAGGGGGACGAGCGGGTACGCAGTATTTT.

The chain's CDR3 is CASRKESDANNEKLFF. In DNA form, the CDR3 reads TGTGCCAGTCGGAAGGAGTCAGACGCCAATAATGAAAAACTGTTTTTT. This chain links TRBV19 with TRBJ1-4; D is undetermined. The CDR3 length is 16 residues. Per germline, CDR1 LNHDA and CDR2 SQIVND (reference sequence). The V gene lost 8 bases and the J gene lost 4 bases, with 20 bases spanning the gap.

This clone was seen once. The chain carries TRBV6-5 and TRBJ2-5, with TRBD2 as a possible D gene (6 bases). The V end lost 0 bases, the J end lost 2 bases, and 13 bases lay between the germline ends. Germline V gene sequence: CDR1 MNHEY, CDR2 SVGAGI. There are 16 residues in the CDR3. The CDR3 DNA reads as TGTGCCAGCAGTTACTCGATTTTGCGGGATCAAGAGACCCAGTACTTC. This codes for CASSYSILRDQETQYF.

V is TRBV4-3 and J is TRBJ2-7; 14 bases fit TRBD2. From germline, CDR1 is LGHNA and CDR2 YSLEER. V lost 4 bases to trimming and J lost 3 bases; unmatched junction nucleotides: 2. The CDR3 loop spans 15 amino acids. Here the CDR3 DNA reads TGCGCCAGCAGCCGTGGACTAGCGGGAGGCTACGAGCAGTACTTC. Its protein is CASSRGLAGGYEQYF.

The rearrangement links TRBV19 to TRBJ1-5; the D gene is possibly TRBD1 (5 bases). The germline CDR1 and CDR2 sequences are LNHDA and SQIVND (reference sequence). Trimming shortened V by 7 bases and J by 3 bases, and 16 bases separated the two germline ends. The CDR3 has 15 residues. DNA for the CDR3: TGTGCCAGTAAGCGGGGGTCAGGATTCAATCAGCCCCAGCATTTT. It yields the protein CASKRGSGFNQPQHF. Full variable domain (remainder filled in from reference TRBV19 and TRBJ1-5): DGGITQSPKYLFRKEGQNVTLSCEQNLNHDAMYWYRQDPGQGLRLIYYSQIVNDFQKGDIAEGYSVSREKKESFPLTVTSAQKNPTAFYLCASKRGSGFNQPQHFGDGTRLSIL.

J is TRBJ1-3 and V is TRBV6-5; D is unclear. V was trimmed by 8 bases and J by 1 base, leaving 12 bases between them. Germline CDR1 MNHEY, CDR2 SVGAGI. The CDR3 has 14 amino acids. CDR3 sequence: CASYPTLSGNTIYF. CDR3 coding DNA: TGTGCCAGCTACCCTACCTTATCTGGAAACACCATATATTTT.

The chain is built from TRBV7-2 and TRBJ2-6; weak D call: TRBD1 (6 bases). This CDR3 region has 15 residues. Between the trimmed V and J ends, which lost 4 bases and 3 bases, there was a span of 10 bases. Germline CDR1 SGHTA, CDR2 FQGNSA. CDR3 in DNA: TGTGCCAGCAGCTCCAGGGGTGGTGGGGCCAACGTCCTGACTTTC. Its translation: CASSSRGGGANVLTF.

The chain recombines TRBV7-3 with TRBJ1-6; tentative D call: TRBD1 (6 bases). There are 15 residues in the CDR3. V was pared by 5 bases and J by 8 bases, with 16 bases between. Germline V gene data show CDR1 as SGHTA and CDR2 as FQGTGA. The CDR3 protein is CASSLTTGSDSPLHF. The CDR3 DNA sequence: TGTGCCAGCAGCCTCACTACAGGGTCGGATTCACCCCTCCACTTT.

The chain recombines TRBV29-1 with TRBJ1-5; D may be TRBD1 (5 bases). Germline CDR1 is SQVTM and CDR2 is ANQGSEA. This CDR3 spans 13 amino acids. The V end lost 4 bases, the J end lost 4 bases, and 11 bases lay between the germline ends. The CDR3 protein is CSVAQQENQPQHF. CDR3 DNA: TGCAGCGTTGCTCAACAGGAGAATCAGCCCCAGCATTTT.

CDR3 sequence: CASSYYGGKAFF. The CDR3 DNA sequence: TGTGCCAGCAGTTACTATGGGGGCAAAGCTTTCTTT. V is TRBV6-2 or TRBV6-3 and J is TRBJ1-1, with D possibly being TRBD1 (6 bases). This CDR3 contains 12 residues. The germline V and J ends were trimmed by 1 base and 9 bases, with 9 bases remaining between them. The V gene's germline CDR1 is MNHEY and CDR2 SVGEGT.